This TCR beta chain was identified in a study of PD-1 blockade in classical Hodgkin lymphoma. General observations from the study: Reports indicated that newly diagnosed patients had lower baseline TCR diversity than healthy donors did.

Clones were sequenced by immunoSEQ multiplex PCR, and TCRdb holds only the in-frame ones, with some missing. Among tens of thousands of clones, roughly 86% were seen once, and the ten largest hold approximately 23%. As regards this clone: Antigen unknown.

Specified time point: cycle 4 day 1 (C4D1), after six to seven weeks of nivolumab. Every single patient, without exception, relapsed after autologous stem cell transplantation, and brentuximab vedotin exposure varied. Trimming pared 3 bases from V and 6 bases from J, leaving 12 bases between. The germline CDR1 and CDR2 sequences are LGHNA and YNFKEQ. This CDR3 is built from 13 residues. Source: peripheral blood mononuclear cells (PBMCs), taken before the fourth cycle of nivolumab. V is TRBV4-2 and J is TRBJ2-7; D is uncertain. The TCR sequence derives from a human donor with classical Hodgkin lymphoma. The CDR3 nucleotides are TGTGCCAGCAGCCAGGGGAATACCGGCGAGCAGTACTTC. Protein product: CASSQGNTGEQYF.